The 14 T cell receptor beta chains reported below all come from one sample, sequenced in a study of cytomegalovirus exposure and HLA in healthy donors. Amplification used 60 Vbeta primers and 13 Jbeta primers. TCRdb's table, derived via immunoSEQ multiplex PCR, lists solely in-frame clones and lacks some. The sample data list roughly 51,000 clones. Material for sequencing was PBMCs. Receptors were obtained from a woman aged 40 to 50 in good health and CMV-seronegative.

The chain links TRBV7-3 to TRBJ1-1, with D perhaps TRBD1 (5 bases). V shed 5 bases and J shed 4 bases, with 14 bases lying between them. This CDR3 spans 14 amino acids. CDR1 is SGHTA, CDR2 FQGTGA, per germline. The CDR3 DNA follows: TGTGCCAGCAGCCCTCACGGGAGGGGCACTGAAGCTTTCTTT. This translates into CASSPHGRGTEAFF.

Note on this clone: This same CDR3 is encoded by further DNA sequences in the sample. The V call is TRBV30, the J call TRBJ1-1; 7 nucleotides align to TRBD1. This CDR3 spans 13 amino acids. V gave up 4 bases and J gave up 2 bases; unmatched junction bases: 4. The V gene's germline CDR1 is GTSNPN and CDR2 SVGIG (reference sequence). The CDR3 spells CAWTRTGNTEAFF. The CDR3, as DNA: TGTGCCTGGACCAGGACAGGAAACACTGAAGCTTTCTTT.

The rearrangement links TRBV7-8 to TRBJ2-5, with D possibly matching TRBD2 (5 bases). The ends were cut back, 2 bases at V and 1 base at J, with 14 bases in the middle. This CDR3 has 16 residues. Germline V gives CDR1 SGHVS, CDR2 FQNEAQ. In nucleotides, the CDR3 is TGTGCCAGCAGCTTAATGGGAGCCACGTCCCAAGAGACCCAGTACTTC. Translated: CASSLMGATSQETQYF. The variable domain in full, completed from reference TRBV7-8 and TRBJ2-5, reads GAGVSQSPRYKVAKRGQDVALRCDPISGHVSLFWYQQALGQGPEFLTYFQNEAQLDKSGLPSDRFFAERPEGSVSTLKIQRTQQEDSAVYLCASSLMGATSQETQYFGPGTRLLVL.

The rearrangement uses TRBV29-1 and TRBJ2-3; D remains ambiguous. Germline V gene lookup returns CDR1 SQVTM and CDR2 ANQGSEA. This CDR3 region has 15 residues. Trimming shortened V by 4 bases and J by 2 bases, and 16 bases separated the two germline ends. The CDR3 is CSVAGSVDNTDTQYF. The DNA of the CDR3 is TGCAGCGTTGCCGGATCAGTCGACAACACAGATACGCAGTATTTT.

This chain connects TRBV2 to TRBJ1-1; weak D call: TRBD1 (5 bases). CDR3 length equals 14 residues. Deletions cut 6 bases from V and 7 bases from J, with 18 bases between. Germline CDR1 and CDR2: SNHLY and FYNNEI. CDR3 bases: TGTGCCAGCAGCCTGGGAGGGGCCGGTATTGAAGCTTTCTTT. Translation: CASSLGGAGIEAFF.

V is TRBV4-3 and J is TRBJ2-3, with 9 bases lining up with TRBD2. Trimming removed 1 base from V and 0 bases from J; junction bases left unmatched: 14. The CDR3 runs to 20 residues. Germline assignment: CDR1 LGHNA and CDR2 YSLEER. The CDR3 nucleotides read TGCGCCAGCAGCCAAGGGGCAGCGGGGGGCCATTTGACTAGCACAGATACGCAGTATTTT. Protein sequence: CASSQGAAGGHLTSTDTQYF.

Here the CDR3 DNA reads TGTGCCAGCAGTGAATTAGCGGGAGAACAAGAGACCCAGTACTTC. This sequence encodes CASSELAGEQETQYF. The chain employs TRBV6-1 and TRBJ2-5; TRBD2 matches 9 bases. The CDR3 is 15 residues long. The ends lost 2 bases at V and 2 bases at J; junction bases unmatched: 3. Germline V CDR1 and CDR2: MNHNS, SASEGT.

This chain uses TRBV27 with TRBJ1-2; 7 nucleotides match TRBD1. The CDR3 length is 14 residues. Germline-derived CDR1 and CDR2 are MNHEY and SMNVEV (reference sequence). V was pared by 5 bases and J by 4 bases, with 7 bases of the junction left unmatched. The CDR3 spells CASSQYRGGYGYTF. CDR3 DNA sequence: TGTGCCAGCAGTCAATACAGGGGTGGCTATGGCTACACCTTC.

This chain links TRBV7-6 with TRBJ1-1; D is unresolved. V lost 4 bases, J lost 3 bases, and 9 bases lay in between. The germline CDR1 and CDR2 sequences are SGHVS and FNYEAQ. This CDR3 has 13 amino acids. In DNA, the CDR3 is TGTGCCAGCAGCTCCGGGTCCCACACTGAAGCTTTCTTT. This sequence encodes CASSSGSHTEAFF.

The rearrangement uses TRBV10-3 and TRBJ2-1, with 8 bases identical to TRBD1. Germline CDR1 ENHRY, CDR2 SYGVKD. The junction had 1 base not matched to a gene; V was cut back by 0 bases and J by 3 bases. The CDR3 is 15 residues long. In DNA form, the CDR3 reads TGTGCCATCAGTGAGTCAACAGGGGGCTACAATGAGCAGTTCTTC. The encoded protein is CAISESTGGYNEQFF.

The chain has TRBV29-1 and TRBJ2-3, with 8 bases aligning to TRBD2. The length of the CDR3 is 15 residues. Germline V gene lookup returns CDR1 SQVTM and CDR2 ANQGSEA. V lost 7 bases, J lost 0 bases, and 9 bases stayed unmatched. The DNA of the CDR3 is TGCAGCGCCCTCGGGACTAGAGGGAGCACAGATACGCAGTATTTT. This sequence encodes CSALGTRGSTDTQYF.

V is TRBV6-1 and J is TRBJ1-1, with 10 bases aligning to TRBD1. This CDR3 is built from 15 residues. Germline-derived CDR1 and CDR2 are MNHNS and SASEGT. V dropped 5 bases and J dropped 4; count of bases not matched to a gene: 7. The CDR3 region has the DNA TGTGCCAGCAGTCGACAGGGGGCTGGGGGCACTGAAGCTTTCTTT. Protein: CASSRQGAGGTEAFF.

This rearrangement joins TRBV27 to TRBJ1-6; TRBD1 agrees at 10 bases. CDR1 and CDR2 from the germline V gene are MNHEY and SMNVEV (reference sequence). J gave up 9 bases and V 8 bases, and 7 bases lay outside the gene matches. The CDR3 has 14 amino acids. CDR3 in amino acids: CASPHRDRGSPLHF. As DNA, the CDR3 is TGTGCCAGCCCCCACCGGGACAGGGGTTCACCCCTCCACTTT.

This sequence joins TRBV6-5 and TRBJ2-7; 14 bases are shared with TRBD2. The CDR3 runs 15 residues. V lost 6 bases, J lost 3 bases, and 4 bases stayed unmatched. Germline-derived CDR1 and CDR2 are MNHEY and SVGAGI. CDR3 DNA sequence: TGTGCCAGCAGAGGACTAGCGGGGGGTGACTACGAGCAGTACTTC. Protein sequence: CASRGLAGGDYEQYF.